Included here is one T cell receptor (beta chain) sequence, with context. These data belong to a study of blood T cell repertoires in COVID-19. Germline lookup yields CDR1 SGHDN and CDR2 FVKESK. J gave up 3 bases and V 3 bases, and 6 bases lay outside the gene matches. This CDR3 comprises 15 residues. Sequencing used immunoSEQ multiplex PCR; TCRdb keeps in-frame clones, though not all of them. The sample records hundreds of thousands of clones, around four fifths being singletons. This clonotype was sampled from a woman aged 40-49 years who had been exposed to COVID-19. This chain links TRBV14 with TRBJ2-7; TRBD1 matches at 9 bases. What was sequenced was PBMCs or T cells enriched from blood (not recorded which). CDR3 loop: CASSHPTGGIYEQYF. CDR3 nucleotide sequence: TGTGCCAGCAGCCACCCGACAGGGGGGATCTACGAGCAGTACTTC.